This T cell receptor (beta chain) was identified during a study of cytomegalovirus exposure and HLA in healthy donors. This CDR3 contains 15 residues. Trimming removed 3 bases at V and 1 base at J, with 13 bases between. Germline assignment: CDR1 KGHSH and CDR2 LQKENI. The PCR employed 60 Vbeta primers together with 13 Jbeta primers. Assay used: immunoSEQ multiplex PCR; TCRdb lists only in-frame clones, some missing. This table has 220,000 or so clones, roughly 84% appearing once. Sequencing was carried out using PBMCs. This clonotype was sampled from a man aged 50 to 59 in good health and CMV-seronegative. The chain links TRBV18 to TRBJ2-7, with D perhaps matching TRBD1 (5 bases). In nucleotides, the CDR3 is TGTGCCAGCTCACCGATCAGCCAGGGTTCCTACGAGCAGTACTTC. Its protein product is CASSPISQGSYEQYF.